The 30 T cell receptor beta chains reported below all come from one sample, sequenced in a study of blood T cell repertoires in COVID-19. Only in-frame clones appear in the TCRdb table, and some are missing; sequencing was by immunoSEQ multiplex PCR. The repertoire holds fewer than 55,000 clones, with around 90% as singletons. Material for sequencing was peripheral blood. These receptors all stem from a man over 45 with active COVID-19.

The genes are TRBV10-2 and TRBJ1-1, with no clear D. V lost 8 bases, J lost 2 bases, and 6 bases lay in between. Germline CDR1 WSHSY, CDR2 SAAADI. The CDR3 has 11 amino acids. The CDR3 spells CASSLNTEAFF. The CDR3 coding sequence is TGCGCCAGCTCACTTAACACTGAAGCTTTCTTT.

This chain connects TRBV19 to TRBJ1-2, with D possibly matching TRBD1 (5 bases). Germline V CDR1 and CDR2: LNHDA, SQIVND (reference sequence). The CDR3 loop spans 14 amino acids. V lost 3 bases to trimming and J lost 2 bases, with 10 bases between them. This CDR3 is CASSMIRGNYGYTF. CDR3 sequence (DNA): TGTGCCAGTAGTATGATCCGGGGGAACTATGGCTACACCTTC.

The V gene is TRBV14, the J gene TRBJ1-2, with 8 bases aligning to TRBD1. Germline V gives CDR1 SGHDN, CDR2 FVKESK. V dropped 2 bases and J dropped 4; count of bases not matched to a gene: 3. CDR3 length: 14 amino acids. CDR3 DNA: TGTGCCAGCAGCCAAATGACAGGGGCCTATGGCTACACCTTC. Its translation: CASSQMTGAYGYTF.

The CDR3 is CAISDFRGLTEAFF. CDR3 coding DNA: TGTGCCATCAGTGATTTCAGGGGGCTCACTGAAGCTTTCTTT. V is TRBV10-3 and J is TRBJ1-1, with TRBD1 identical over 8 bases. The germline V gene has CDR1 ENHRY and CDR2 SYGVKD. The CDR3 sequence is 14 residues long. V dropped 3 bases and J dropped 4; count of bases not matched to a gene: 4.

The chain has TRBV5-1 and TRBJ2-1, with 9 bases identical to TRBD2. CDR1 is SGHRS and CDR2 is YFSETQ in the germline V gene. V lost 0 bases to trimming and J lost 7 bases; unmatched junction nucleotides: 5. The CDR3 consists of 15 residues. In nucleotides, the CDR3 is TGCGCCAGCAGCTTGGCGGCGGGAGGGCCGAATGAGCAGTTCTTC. Protein product: CASSLAAGGPNEQFF.

This rearrangement joins TRBV18 to TRBJ2-2; 7 nucleotides align to TRBD1. There are 16 residues in the CDR3. Germline CDR1 reads KGHSH; CDR2 reads LQKENI. The V segment lost 1 base and the J segment 1 base; nucleotides outside the gene matches: 3. DNA of the CDR3: TGTGCCAGCTCACCACAAGGACAGGTGAACACCGGGGAGCTGTTTTTT. Its protein is CASSPQGQVNTGELFF.

This clone is a singleton in its sample. This chain uses TRBV11-2 with TRBJ2-1; TRBD2 matches 9 bases. CDR1 and CDR2 from the germline V gene are SGHAT and FQNNGV. V shed 1 base and J 6 bases; nucleotides not matched to a gene: 4. This CDR3 spans 15 amino acids. The CDR3 nucleotides are TGTGCCAGCAGCTTAGCGGCTAGCGGGATCAATGAGCAGTTCTTC. It specifies CASSLAASGINEQFF.

V and J are TRBV5-1 and TRBJ2-3; D is perhaps TRBD2 (5 bases). V lost 1 base and J lost 0, with 6 bases in between. Per germline, CDR1 SGHRS and CDR2 YFSETQ. This CDR3 comprises 14 residues. The CDR3 nucleotides are TGCGCCAGCAGCTTGTCGGGAAGCACAGATACGCAGTATTTT. Its translation is CASSLSGSTDTQYF. Variable domain in full (rest from reference TRBV5-1 and TRBJ2-3): KAGVTQTPRYLIKTRGQQVTLSCSPISGHRSVSWYQQTPGQGLQFLFEYFSETQRNKGNFPGRFSGRQFSNSRSEMNVSTLELGDSALYLCASSLSGSTDTQYFGPGTRLTVL.

The rearrangement joins TRBV25-1 to TRBJ2-5; TRBD2 is a possible D gene (5 bases). The CDR3 has 14 residues. CDR1 MGHDK and CDR2 SYGVNS come from the germline V gene. The V and J ends lost 2 bases and 5 bases respectively, with 12 bases between them. CDR3 in amino acids: CASSERGSWETQYF. The CDR3 DNA follows: TGTGCCAGCAGTGAAAGAGGGTCCTGGGAGACCCAGTACTTC.

J is TRBJ1-6 and V is TRBV5-1, with D possibly being TRBD1 (5 bases). Germline V CDR1 and CDR2: SGHRS, YFSETQ. Trimming cost V 2 bases and J 9 bases, with 12 bases left between them. This CDR3 contains 14 residues. CDR3 in DNA: TGCGCCAGCAGCTTCGCAGGGCCCGGTTCACCCCTCCACTTT. Encoded protein: CASSFAGPGSPLHF. Using reference TRBV5-1 and TRBJ1-6 for the parts outside the CDR3, the full variable domain is KAGVTQTPRYLIKTRGQQVTLSCSPISGHRSVSWYQQTPGQGLQFLFEYFSETQRNKGNFPGRFSGRQFSNSRSEMNVSTLELGDSALYLCASSFAGPGSPLHFGNGTRLTVT.

Only a few counts were recorded for this clone. The rearrangement links TRBV5-5 to TRBJ1-6; TRBD1 matches 7 bases. The CDR3 has 13 amino acids. V lost 3 bases to trimming and J lost 8 bases; unmatched junction nucleotides: 2. Germline V gene lookup returns CDR1 SGHKS and CDR2 YYEKEE (reference sequence). The DNA for the CDR3 is TGTGCCAGCAGCTCCGGGACAGATTCACCCCTCCACTTT. Translating it yields CASSSGTDSPLHF.

This clone has just one count. The CDR3 DNA sequence: TGTGCCAGCAGTTTATCGACAGTTAGGGGGACCCAGTACTTC. Translating gives CASSLSTVRGTQYF. V is TRBV28 and J is TRBJ2-5, with a tentative D call TRBD1 (5 bases). Germline V gene data show CDR1 as MDHEN and CDR2 as SYDVKM. Trimming cost V 1 base and J 7 bases, with 13 bases left between them. This CDR3 contains 14 residues.

V usage is TRBV5-6 and J usage is TRBJ1-5, with 9 bases fitting TRBD1. The germline V gene encodes CDR1 SGHDT and CDR2 YYEEEE. V lost 4 bases, J lost 2 bases, and 4 bases stayed unmatched. The CDR3 is 15 amino acids. The CDR3 loop is CASSVGQGGNQPQHF. Here the CDR3 DNA reads TGTGCCAGCAGCGTGGGACAGGGAGGCAATCAGCCCCAGCATTTT. The full variable domain, its missing parts supplied by reference TRBV5-6 and TRBJ1-5, is DAGVTQSPTHLIKTRGQQVTLRCSPKSGHDTVSWYQQALGQGPQFIFQYYEEEERQRGNFPDRFSGHQFPNYSSELNVNALLLGDSALYLCASSVGQGGNQPQHFGDGTRLSIL.

This clone was counted between two and nine times. The rearrangement joins TRBV6-5 to TRBJ2-7; TRBD1 matches at 10 bases. The CDR3 runs to 14 residues. Germline V gene lookup returns CDR1 MNHEY and CDR2 SVGAGI. The J segment lost 4 bases and the V segment lost 6 bases, leaving 6 bases of the junction unmatched. The CDR3 loop reads CASSKTGGPYEQYF. The CDR3 coding sequence is TGTGCCAGCAGCAAGACAGGGGGCCCTTACGAGCAGTACTTC.

The chain links TRBV12-3 or TRBV12-4 to TRBJ2-5; D perhaps matches TRBD2 (5 bases). The CDR3 sequence is 12 residues long. Trimming cost V 8 bases and J 4 bases, with 11 bases left between them. CDR3 residues: CASRGWGETQYF. The CDR3 coding sequence is TGTGCCAGCCGAGGGTGGGGAGAGACCCAGTACTTC.

The J gene is TRBJ1-5, the V gene TRBV2; 11 bases align to TRBD1. After removal of 4 bases from V and 1 base from J, the junction contained 9 bases not matched to a gene. Germline CDR1 reads SNHLY; CDR2 reads FYNNEI. This CDR3 contains 18 residues. The CDR3 reads CASSVPGQGAWSNQPQHF. In nucleotides, the CDR3 is TGTGCCAGCAGTGTTCCCGGACAGGGGGCTTGGAGCAATCAGCCCCAGCATTTT.

Here the CDR3 reads CASSSPSDRTYGYTF. The CDR3 DNA is TGTGCCAGTAGTTCCCCTTCCGACAGGACCTATGGCTACACCTTC. The gene calls are TRBV19 and TRBJ1-2, with D possibly matching TRBD1 (6 bases). Per germline, CDR1 LNHDA and CDR2 SQIVND (reference sequence). Trimming left V 5 bases short and J 4 bases short, with 17 bases between. This CDR3 has 15 residues.

The chain has TRBV7-2 and TRBJ1-1, with D possibly being TRBD1 (5 bases). The V and J ends lost 5 bases and 0 bases respectively, with 13 bases between them. This CDR3 is built from 15 residues. Per germline, CDR1 SGHTA and CDR2 FQGNSA. DNA of the CDR3: TGTGCCAGCAGCAACGATGGGGCAGTGAACACTGAAGCTTTCTTT. Translating it yields CASSNDGAVNTEAFF.

V gene TRBV7-8 combines with J gene TRBJ2-4; D is unclear. This CDR3 is 14 amino acids long. The ends were cut back, 2 bases at V and 1 base at J, with 6 bases in the middle. Germline CDR1 and CDR2: SGHVS and FQNEAQ. The CDR3 sequence is CASSLSRAKNIQYF. In nucleotides, the CDR3 is TGTGCCAGCAGCTTATCTCGTGCCAAAAACATTCAGTACTTC. Combining the CDR3 with reference TRBV7-8 and TRBJ2-4 gives the whole variable domain GAGVSQSPRYKVAKRGQDVALRCDPISGHVSLFWYQQALGQGPEFLTYFQNEAQLDKSGLPSDRFFAERPEGSVSTLKIQRTQQEDSAVYLCASSLSRAKNIQYFGAGTRLSVL.

In its sample, this clone was seen once. CDR3 sequence: CASSLFSIQGNQPQHF. CDR3 DNA: TGTGCCAGCAGCTTATTTAGTATACAGGGAAATCAGCCCCAGCATTTT. The rearrangement joins TRBV7-8 to TRBJ1-5; D may be TRBD1 (6 bases). This CDR3 is 16 amino acids long. Trimming shortened V by 2 bases and J by 4 bases, and 15 bases separated the two germline ends. CDR1 and CDR2 from the germline V gene are SGHVS and FQNEAQ.

The chain couples TRBV7-8 to TRBJ2-2, with 10 bases matching TRBD2. V shed 3 bases, J shed 3 bases, and the junction held 1 base outside the gene matches. The germline gives CDR1 SGHVS, CDR2 FQNEAQ. The CDR3 totals 15 residues. The CDR3 sequence is CASSFGTSDTGELFF. The CDR3 nucleotides read TGTGCCAGCAGCTTCGGGACTAGCGACACCGGGGAGCTGTTTTTT.

This rearrangement joins TRBV7-8 to TRBJ2-1; 7 bases line up with TRBD1. Germline loops: CDR1 SGHVS, CDR2 FQNEAQ. Unmatched junction bases numbered 7, after V lost 3 bases and J lost 5 bases. This CDR3 has 15 residues. CDR3 DNA sequence: TGTGCCAGCAGCTTTGGGGACAGCAAAAACAATGAGCAGTTCTTC. The encoded protein is CASSFGDSKNNEQFF.

The J gene is TRBJ2-5, the V gene TRBV13; D remains ambiguous. Trimming took off 0 bases at V and 4 bases at J, with 6 bases between the two ends. This CDR3 is built from 13 residues. Germline V CDR1 and CDR2: PRHDT, FYEKMQ (reference sequence). The CDR3 bases are TGTGCCAGCAGCTTAGGGACTCGAGAGACCCAGTACTTC. Translating it yields CASSLGTRETQYF. The whole variable domain, remainder taken from reference TRBV13 and TRBJ2-5, is AAGVIQSPRHLIKEKRETATLKCYPIPRHDTVYWYQQGPGQDPQFLISFYEKMQSDKGSIPDRFSAQQFSDYHSELNMSSLELGDSALYFCASSLGTRETQYFGPGTRLLVL.

V is TRBV15 and J is TRBJ2-3; TRBD2 matches at 8 bases. Trimming removed 2 bases from V and 2 bases from J; junction bases left unmatched: 6. Germline CDR1 is LNHNV and CDR2 is YYDKDF (reference sequence). There are 16 residues in the CDR3. CDR3 sequence: CATSRKKREHTDTQYF. The CDR3 coding sequence is TGTGCCACCAGCAGAAAAAAGCGGGAGCACACAGATACGCAGTATTTT.

This clone was observed a handful of times. This sequence joins TRBV11-2 and TRBJ2-7; D remains unclear. V dropped 3 bases and J dropped 5 bases, with 8 bases sitting between them. The CDR3 totals 12 residues. The germline V gene encodes CDR1 SGHAT and CDR2 FQNNGV. The CDR3 DNA is TGTGCCAGCAGCTTTATGAGTAACGAGCAGTACTTC. Amino acid sequence: CASSFMSNEQYF. Based on the CDR3 plus reference TRBV11-2 and TRBJ2-7, the full variable domain is EAGVAQSPRYKIIEKRQSVAFWCNPISGHATLYWYQQILGQGPKLLIQFQNNGVVDDSQLPKDRFSAERLKGVDSTLKIQPAKLEDSAVYLCASSFMSNEQYFGPGTRLTVT.

The chain carries TRBV19 and TRBJ2-5; 10 nucleotides match TRBD1. This CDR3 is 19 amino acids long. Germline V gene lookup returns CDR1 LNHDA and CDR2 SQIVND (reference sequence). V was clipped by 0 bases and J by 1 base; unmatched bases: 11. The CDR3 reads CASSIDTGTGVGFQETQYF. The CDR3 nucleotides are TGTGCCAGTAGTATAGATACCGGGACAGGGGTGGGATTCCAAGAGACCCAGTACTTC.

This clone was detected a few times. The chain carries TRBV7-6 and TRBJ2-3, with 13 bases identical to TRBD2. J was trimmed by 6 bases and V by 5 bases; bases with no gene match: 11. Germline V lookup: CDR1 SGHVS, CDR2 FNYEAQ. The CDR3 runs to 17 residues. CDR3 bases: TGTGCCAGCAGCGCACCGGGACTAGCGGGGTATAGGGATACGCAGTATTTT. Translating gives CASSAPGLAGYRDTQYF.

The chain links TRBV7-9 to TRBJ2-7; a weak D match, TRBD1 (6 bases). The CDR3 totals 13 residues. Trimming stripped 5 bases from V and 2 bases from J, with 10 bases between. Germline V CDR1 and CDR2: SEHNR, FQNEAQ (reference sequence). In nucleotides, the CDR3 is TGTGCCAGCAGCCCTAGGACAGCCTACGAGCAGTACTTC. Its translation: CASSPRTAYEQYF.

CDR3 sequence: CASSLAGTSGRLAGELFF. The CDR3 region has the DNA TGTGCCAGCAGTTTGGCCGGGACTAGCGGGAGGTTGGCCGGGGAGCTGTTTTTT. The J gene is TRBJ2-2, the V gene TRBV27; 15 bases are a match to TRBD2. The CDR3 loop spans 18 amino acids. With V trimmed by 3 bases and J by 6 bases, 8 bases remained unmatched. Germline-derived CDR1 and CDR2 are MNHEY and SMNVEV (reference sequence).

The chain has TRBV6-5 and TRBJ2-7; a weak D match, TRBD1 (6 bases). Germline CDR1 MNHEY, CDR2 SVGAGI. Trimming took 6 bases from V and 0 from J, leaving 6 bases between them. The length of the CDR3 is 12 residues. The CDR3 sequence: CASRDSSYEQYV. CDR3 nucleotide sequence: TGTGCCAGCAGGGACAGCTCCTACGAGCAGTACGTC.